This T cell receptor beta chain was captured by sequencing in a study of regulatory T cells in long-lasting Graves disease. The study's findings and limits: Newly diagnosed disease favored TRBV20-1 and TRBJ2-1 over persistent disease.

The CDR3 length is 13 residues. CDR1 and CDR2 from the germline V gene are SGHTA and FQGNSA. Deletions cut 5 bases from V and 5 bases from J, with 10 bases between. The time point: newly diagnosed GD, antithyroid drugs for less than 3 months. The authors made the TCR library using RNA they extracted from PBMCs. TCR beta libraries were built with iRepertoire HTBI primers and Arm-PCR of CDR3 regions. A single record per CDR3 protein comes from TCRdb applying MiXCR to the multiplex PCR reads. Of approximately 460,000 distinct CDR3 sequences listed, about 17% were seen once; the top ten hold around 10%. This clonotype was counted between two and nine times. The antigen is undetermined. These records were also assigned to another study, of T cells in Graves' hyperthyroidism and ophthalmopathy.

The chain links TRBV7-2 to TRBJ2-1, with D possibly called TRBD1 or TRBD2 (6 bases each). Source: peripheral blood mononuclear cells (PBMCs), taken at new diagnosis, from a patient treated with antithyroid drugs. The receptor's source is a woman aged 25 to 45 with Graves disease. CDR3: CASSRGDNNEQFF. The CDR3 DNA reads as TGTGCCAGCAGCAGGGGGGACAACAATGAGCAGTTCTTC.